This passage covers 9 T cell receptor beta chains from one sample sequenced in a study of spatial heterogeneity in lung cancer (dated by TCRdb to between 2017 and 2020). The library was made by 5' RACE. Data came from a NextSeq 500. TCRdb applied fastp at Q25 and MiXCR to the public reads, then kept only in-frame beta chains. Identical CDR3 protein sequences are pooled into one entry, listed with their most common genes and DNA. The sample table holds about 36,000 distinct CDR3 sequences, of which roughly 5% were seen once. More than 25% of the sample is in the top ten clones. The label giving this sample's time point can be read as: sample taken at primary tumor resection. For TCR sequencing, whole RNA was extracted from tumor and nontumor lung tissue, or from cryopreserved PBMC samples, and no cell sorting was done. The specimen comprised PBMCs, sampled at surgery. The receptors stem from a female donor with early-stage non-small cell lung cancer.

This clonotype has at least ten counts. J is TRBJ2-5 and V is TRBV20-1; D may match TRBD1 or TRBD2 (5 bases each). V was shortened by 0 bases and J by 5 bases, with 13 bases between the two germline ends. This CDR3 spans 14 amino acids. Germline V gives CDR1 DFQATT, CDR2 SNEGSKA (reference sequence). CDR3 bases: TGCAGTGCTAGAGATCCGAGGGGTAGGGAGACCCAGTACTTC. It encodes CSARDPRGRETQYF.

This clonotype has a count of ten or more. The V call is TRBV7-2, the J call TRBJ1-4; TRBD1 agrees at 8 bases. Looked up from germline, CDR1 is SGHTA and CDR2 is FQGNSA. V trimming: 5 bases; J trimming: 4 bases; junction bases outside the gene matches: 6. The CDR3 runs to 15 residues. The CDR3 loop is CASSQGGQDNEKLFF. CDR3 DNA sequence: TGTGCCAGCAGCCAGGGGGGACAGGATAATGAAAAACTGTTTTTT.

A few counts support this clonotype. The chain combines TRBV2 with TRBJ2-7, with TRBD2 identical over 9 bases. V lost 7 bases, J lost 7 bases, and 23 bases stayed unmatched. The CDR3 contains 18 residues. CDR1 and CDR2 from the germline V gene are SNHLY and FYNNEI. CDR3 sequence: CASTPGGLAGPYGGEQYF. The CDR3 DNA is TGTGCCAGCACCCCGGGGGGGCTAGCGGGGCCCTACGGCGGGGAGCAGTACTTC.

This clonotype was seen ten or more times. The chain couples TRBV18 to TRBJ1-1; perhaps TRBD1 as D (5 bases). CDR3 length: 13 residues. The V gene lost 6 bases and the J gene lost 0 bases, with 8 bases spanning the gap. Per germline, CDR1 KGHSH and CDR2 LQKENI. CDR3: CASSPGLNTEAFF. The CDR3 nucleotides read TGTGCCAGCTCCCCGGGACTGAACACTGAAGCTTTCTTT.

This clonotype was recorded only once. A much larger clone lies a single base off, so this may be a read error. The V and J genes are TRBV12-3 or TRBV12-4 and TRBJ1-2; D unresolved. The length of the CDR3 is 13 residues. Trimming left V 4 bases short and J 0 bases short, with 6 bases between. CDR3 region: CASSCRPNYGYTF. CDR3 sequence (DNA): TGTGCCAGCAGTTGCAGACCTAACTATGGCTACACCTTC.

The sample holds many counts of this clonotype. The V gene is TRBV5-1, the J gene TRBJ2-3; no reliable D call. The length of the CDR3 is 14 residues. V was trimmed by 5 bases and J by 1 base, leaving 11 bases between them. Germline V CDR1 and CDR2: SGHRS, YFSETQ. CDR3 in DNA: TGCGCCAGCAGATGGACCTCCGGCACAGATACGCAGTATTTT. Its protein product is CASRWTSGTDTQYF.

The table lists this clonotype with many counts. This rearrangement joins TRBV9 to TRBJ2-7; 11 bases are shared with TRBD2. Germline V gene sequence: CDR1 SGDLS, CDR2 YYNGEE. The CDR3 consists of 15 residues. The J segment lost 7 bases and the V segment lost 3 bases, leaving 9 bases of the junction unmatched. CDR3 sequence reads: CASSANSGGDREQYF. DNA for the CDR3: TGTGCCAGCAGCGCAAATAGCGGGGGGGACCGGGAGCAGTACTTC.

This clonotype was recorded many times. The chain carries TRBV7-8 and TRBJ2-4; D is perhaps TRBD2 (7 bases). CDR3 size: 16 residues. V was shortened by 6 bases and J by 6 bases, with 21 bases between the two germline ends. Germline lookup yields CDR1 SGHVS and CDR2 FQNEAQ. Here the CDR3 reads CASSFRPGGRLNIQYF. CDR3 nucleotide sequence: TGTGCCAGCAGTTTTCGGCCGGGGGGCCGGTTAAACATTCAGTACTTC. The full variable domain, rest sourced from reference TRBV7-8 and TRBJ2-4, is GAGVSQSPRYKVAKRGQDVALRCDPISGHVSLFWYQQALGQGPEFLTYFQNEAQLDKSGLPSDRFFAERPEGSVSTLKIQRTQQEDSAVYLCASSFRPGGRLNIQYFGAGTRLSVL.

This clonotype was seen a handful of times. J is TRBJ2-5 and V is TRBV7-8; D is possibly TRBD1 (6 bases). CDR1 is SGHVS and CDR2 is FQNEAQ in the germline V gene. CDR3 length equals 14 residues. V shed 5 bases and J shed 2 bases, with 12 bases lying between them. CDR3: CASSPGHLQETQYF. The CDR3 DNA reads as TGTGCCAGCAGCCCGGGACACCTTCAAGAGACCCAGTACTTC.